This is a list of T cell receptor beta chains from one sample in a study of cytomegalovirus exposure and HLA in healthy donors. Method: immunoSEQ multiplex PCR; TCRdb's copy keeps in-frame clones and lacks some. The data contain 250,000 to 400,000 clones, around 90% of them singletons. Sequenced material: PBMCs. All receptors derive from a man in his thirties or forties in good health and CMV-seronegative. Each CDR3 is given with its conserved first and last residue. Fields, in order: D gene, clone size, J gene, V gene, CDR3 DNA, CDR3 protein. The D gene is left open where the match is weak. Size is omitted from some rows. Given values are once, few, many or a class for expanded clones.

D: .; size: .; J: TRBJ1-1; V: TRBV15; DNA: TGTGCCACCAGCAGCACTAACACTGAAGCTTTCTTT; CDR3: CATSSTNTEAFF
D: .; size: .; J: TRBJ2-2; V: TRBV19; DNA: TGTGCCAGTAGTATTCTGCGGACAGTAAACACCGGGGAGCTGTTTTTT; CDR3: CASSILRTVNTGELFF
D: .; size: .; J: TRBJ2-7; V: TRBV7-2; DNA: TGTGCCAGCAGCTTAGATTCAGGGGCCGCAGGCTACGAGCAGTACTTC; CDR3: CASSLDSGAAGYEQYF
D: TRBD1; size: .; J: TRBJ1-2; V: TRBV7-2; DNA: TGTGCCAGCAGTTTCGACAGGGGGCACGGCTACACCTTC; CDR3: CASSFDRGHGYTF
D: .; size: few; J: TRBJ1-5; V: TRBV6-5; DNA: TGTGCCAGCAGTTACGCAGGGCCTAATCAGCCCCAGCATTTT; CDR3: CASSYAGPNQPQHF
D: .; size: .; J: TRBJ2-2; V: TRBV7-2; DNA: TGTGCCAGCAGCCAGATCCAGGGCGCCGGGGAGCTGTTTTTT; CDR3: CASSQIQGAGELFF
D: TRBD1; size: once; J: TRBJ1-6; V: TRBV7-8; DNA: TGTGCCAGCAGCTGGGGGACAGGAGATAATTCACCCCTCCACTTT; CDR3: CASSWGTGDNSPLHF
D: .; size: .; J: TRBJ1-2; V: TRBV6-5; DNA: TGTGCCAGCCATGCTCTCGGGAACTATGGCTACACCTTC; CDR3: CASHALGNYGYTF
D: TRBD1; size: .; J: TRBJ2-1; V: TRBV5-5; DNA: TGTGCCAGCAGCTTGGATTTGGGACAGGGGTTAGATGGTCGGTTCTTC; CDR3: CASSLDLGQGLDGRFF
D: .; size: .; J: TRBJ1-1; V: TRBV7-9; DNA: TGTGCCAGCAGCTTAGCGGCCAGGGGGAACACTGAAGCTTTCTTT; CDR3: CASSLAARGNTEAFF
D: .; size: .; J: TRBJ1-6; V: TRBV4-1; DNA: TGCGCCAGCAGCCAAGATTTTTCTCGGGTCGGTTCACCCCTCCACTTT; CDR3: CASSQDFSRVGSPLHF
D: TRBD1; size: .; J: TRBJ2-4; V: TRBV5-1; DNA: TGTGCCAGCAGCCTGGGACAGGGAAGAAACATTCAGTACTTC; CDR3: CASSLGQGRNIQYF
D: .; size: .; J: TRBJ2-1; V: TRBV18; DNA: TGTGCCAGCTCACTTGGTAGCGGCTACAATGAGCAGTTCTTC; CDR3: CASSLGSGYNEQFF
D: .; size: once; J: TRBJ1-6; V: TRBV6-1; DNA: TGTGCCAGCAGTGTGGTCTGGGGGGAGAATTCACCCCTCCACTTT; CDR3: CASSVVWGENSPLHF
D: .; size: few; J: TRBJ2-7; V: TRBV19; DNA: TGTGCCAGTAGCCCGCGGGACGGCTCCTACGAGCAGTACTTC; CDR3: CASSPRDGSYEQYF
D: .; size: .; J: TRBJ1-1; V: TRBV6-5; DNA: TGTGCCAGCAGTTTGTACGGGGGGCGGGACACTGAAGCTTTCTTT; CDR3: CASSLYGGRDTEAFF
D: .; size: .; J: TRBJ1-6; V: TRBV6-5; DNA: TGTGCCAGCAGTTACTCTAGTTCTGGTAATTCACCCCTCCACTTT; CDR3: CASSYSSSGNSPLHF
D: TRBD1; size: .; J: TRBJ2-7; V: TRBV4-3; DNA: TGCGCCAGCAGCCAAGTTTGGGACAGCTCCTACGAGCAGTACTTC; CDR3: CASSQVWDSSYEQYF
D: .; size: .; J: TRBJ2-5; V: TRBV27; DNA: TGTGCCAGCAAAGGGGTTAGAAGAAGGGGGCAAGAGACCCAGTACTTC; CDR3: CASKGVRRRGQETQYF
D: TRBD1; size: .; J: TRBJ1-5; V: TRBV7-2; DNA: TGTGCCAGCAGCTCGGGACAGGGTAATTATCCCCAGCATTTT; CDR3: CASSSGQGNYPQHF
D: .; size: .; J: TRBJ2-3; V: TRBV4-1; DNA: TGCGCCAGCAGCCAAGAGAGAATCACAGATACGCAGTATTTT; CDR3: CASSQERITDTQYF
D: TRBD1; size: .; J: TRBJ1-5; V: TRBV15; DNA: TGTGCCACCACTTTCGGACAGGGGTTTGATCAGCCCCAGCATTTT; CDR3: CATTFGQGFDQPQHF
D: TRBD2; size: .; J: TRBJ2-3; V: TRBV19; DNA: TGTGCCAGTAGTCCCCAGGGCGGAGCGGGGATAACAGATACGCAGTATTTT; CDR3: CASSPQGGAGITDTQYF
D: TRBD1; size: .; J: TRBJ1-2; V: TRBV5-6; DNA: TGTGCCAGCAGCCCCGGGACAGGGGGCGCTTATGGCTACACCTTC; CDR3: CASSPGTGGAYGYTF
D: TRBD1; size: .; J: TRBJ1-5; V: TRBV7-8; DNA: TGTGCCAGCAGCTTAGGAACAGGGGCCCCCGGAGGGCCCCAGCATTTT; CDR3: CASSLGTGAPGGPQHF
D: .; size: .; J: TRBJ1-1; V: TRBV5-1; DNA: TGCGCCAGCAGCAACCTCGGACAAGCGCACACTGAAGCTTTCTTT; CDR3: CASSNLGQAHTEAFF
D: .; size: once; J: TRBJ2-7; V: TRBV11-2; DNA: TGTGCCAGCAGCCATCAGGGCCCCCAAACCCCCGAGCAGTACTTC; CDR3: CASSHQGPQTPEQYF
D: .; size: .; J: TRBJ1-1; V: TRBV29-1; DNA: TGCAGCGTCGAGGTTCCATCAGGGGCTGAAGCTTTCTTT; CDR3: CSVEVPSGAEAFF
D: .; size: .; J: TRBJ2-5; V: TRBV6-5; DNA: TGTGCCAGCAGTTACTCGAGGTACCAAGAGACCCAGTACTTC; CDR3: CASSYSRYQETQYF
D: .; size: .; J: TRBJ1-6; V: TRBV15; DNA: TGTGCCACCAGCAGAGTAAGGGGCTATAATTCACCCCTCCACTTT; CDR3: CATSRVRGYNSPLHF
D: .; size: .; J: TRBJ1-1; V: TRBV4-3; DNA: TGCGCCAGCAGCCAAGTTGGGGAGGTAAACACTGAAGCTTTCTTT; CDR3: CASSQVGEVNTEAFF
D: .; size: .; J: TRBJ1-5; V: TRBV18; DNA: TGTGCCAGCTCACTCGGGGTCCTCAATCAGCCCCAGCATTTT; CDR3: CASSLGVLNQPQHF
D: .; size: once; J: TRBJ2-5; V: TRBV5-4; DNA: TGTGCCAGCAGCTTGGCAGGAGGGGGGGCTTGGGAGACCCAGTACTTC; CDR3: CASSLAGGGAWETQYF
D: TRBD1; size: .; J: TRBJ1-1; V: TRBV5-1; DNA: TGCGCCAGCAGCAGGGACAGTCCCACTTCGAACACTGAAGCTTTCTTT; CDR3: CASSRDSPTSNTEAFF
D: TRBD1; size: .; J: TRBJ2-7; V: TRBV6-5; DNA: TGTGCCAGCAGTTATTGGGACAGGGGGCGACTAAGGACGCACTTC; CDR3: CASSYWDRGRLRTHF
D: TRBD2; size: .; J: TRBJ2-5; V: TRBV15; DNA: TGTGCCACCAGCGGAGCGGGACTAGCGGTTGCGGAGACCCAGTACTTC; CDR3: CATSGAGLAVAETQYF
D: .; size: .; J: TRBJ1-6; V: TRBV5-5; DNA: TGTGCCAGCATTCGCTGGGGCTTGGATAATTCACCCCTCCACTTT; CDR3: CASIRWGLDNSPLHF
D: TRBD1; size: .; J: TRBJ1-4; V: TRBV5-8; DNA: TGTGCCAGCAGCTTGAGTGGACAGGGTGAAAAACTGTTTTTT; CDR3: CASSLSGQGEKLFF
D: .; size: .; J: TRBJ1-4; V: TRBV5-1; DNA: TGCGCCAGCAGCCCTTCGAAGGGGGATGAAAAACTGTTTTTT; CDR3: CASSPSKGDEKLFF
D: .; size: .; J: TRBJ1-5; V: TRBV5-6; DNA: TGTGCCAGCAGCTTGAGAGGGCAAGGGATCAATCAGCCCCAGCATTTT; CDR3: CASSLRGQGINQPQHF
D: TRBD2; size: .; J: TRBJ2-7; V: TRBV2; DNA: TGTGCCAGCAGCTATCCCCCTACTAGCGGGAGTTACGAGCAGTACTTC; CDR3: CASSYPPTSGSYEQYF
D: .; size: .; J: TRBJ2-7; V: TRBV10-3; DNA: TGTGCCATCAGTGGGCCAGGAACCTCCTACGAGCAGTACTTC; CDR3: CAISGPGTSYEQYF
D: TRBD1; size: few; J: TRBJ1-5; V: TRBV6-1; DNA: TGTGCCAGCAACTCCGGGACAGGGAGGGGACAGCCCCAGCATTTT; CDR3: CASNSGTGRGQPQHF
D: TRBD1; size: .; J: TRBJ2-7; V: TRBV6-1; DNA: TGTGCCAGCAGTGGTCCGGGACAGGGGGCTTGGGAGCAGTACTTC; CDR3: CASSGPGQGAWEQYF
D: .; size: .; J: TRBJ1-6; V: TRBV4-1; DNA: TGCGCCAGCAGCCAAGAAGTAGGACAGCTGAATTCACCCCTCCACTTT; CDR3: CASSQEVGQLNSPLHF
D: .; size: .; J: TRBJ2-1; V: TRBV10-2; DNA: TGCGCCAGCAGTGAGGTCCCTAGGGGTTACAATGAGCAGTTCTTC; CDR3: CASSEVPRGYNEQFF
D: .; size: once; J: TRBJ1-3; V: TRBV5-1; DNA: TGCGCCAGCAGCTTCACCAGTGGAAACACCATATATTTT; CDR3: CASSFTSGNTIYF
D: .; size: once; J: TRBJ1-1; V: TRBV5-1; DNA: TGCGCCAGCAGGACGACTACTTCGAACACTGAAGCTTTCTTT; CDR3: CASRTTTSNTEAFF
D: .; size: .; J: TRBJ1-1; V: TRBV19; DNA: TGTGCCAGTAGCCTGGTACAGGACACTGAAGCTTTCTTT; CDR3: CASSLVQDTEAFF
D: .; size: .; J: TRBJ2-2; V: TRBV9; DNA: TGTGCCAGCAGCGTAGAAGGATGGGCAACCGGGGAGCTGTTTTTT; CDR3: CASSVEGWATGELFF
D: TRBD1; size: .; J: TRBJ1-3; V: TRBV19; DNA: TGTGCCAGTAGTCTGACAGGGGCTCCAGGCACCATATATTTT; CDR3: CASSLTGAPGTIYF
D: TRBD1; size: .; J: TRBJ1-1; V: TRBV2; DNA: TGTGCCAGCAGTGAACAGTGGGACAGAGTTAACACTGAAGCTTTCTTT; CDR3: CASSEQWDRVNTEAFF
D: .; size: .; J: TRBJ1-5; V: TRBV29-1; DNA: TGCAGCGTCGGCAAGGGGGGGGGCAATCAGCCCCAGCATTTT; CDR3: CSVGKGGGNQPQHF